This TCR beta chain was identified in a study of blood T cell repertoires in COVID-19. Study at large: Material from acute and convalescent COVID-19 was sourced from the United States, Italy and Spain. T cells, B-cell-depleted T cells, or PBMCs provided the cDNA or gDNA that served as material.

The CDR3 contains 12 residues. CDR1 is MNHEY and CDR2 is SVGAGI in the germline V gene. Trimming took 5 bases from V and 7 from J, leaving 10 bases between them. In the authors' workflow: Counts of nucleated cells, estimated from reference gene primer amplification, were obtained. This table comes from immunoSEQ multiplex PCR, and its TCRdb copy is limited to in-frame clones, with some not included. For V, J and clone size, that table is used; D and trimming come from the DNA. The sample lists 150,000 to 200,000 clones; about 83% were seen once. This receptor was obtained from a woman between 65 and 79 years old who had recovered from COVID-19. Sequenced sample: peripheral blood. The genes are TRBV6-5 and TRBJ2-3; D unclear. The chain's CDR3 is CASSRSHHTQYF. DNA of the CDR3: TGTGCCAGCAGTCGGAGCCATCATACGCAGTATTTT.